This T cell receptor (beta chain) was sequenced for a study of T cells in Graves' hyperthyroidism and ophthalmopathy. Unmatched junction bases numbered 19, after V lost 4 bases and J lost 2 bases. The CDR3 has 19 amino acids. CDR1 is MDHEN and CDR2 is SYDVKM in the germline V gene. This clonotype was counted at least ten times. TCR beta CDR3 sequences were amplified from RNA transcripts. HTBI primers were used for first-round RT-PCR of the TCR CDR3. TCRdb redid the calling of the multiplex PCR reads with MiXCR, one entry per CDR3 protein. This sample has fewer than 400,000 distinct CDR3 sequences, with over 11% found just once.

Sequenced: blood. The chain uses TRBV28 and TRBJ2-7, with 8 positions matching TRBD1. This clonotype originated in a man aged 50 or older with Graves' ophthalmopathy. The CDR3 reads CASSSTGTGHTSSPYEQYF. The CDR3 DNA sequence: TGTGCCAGCAGTTCTACCGGGACAGGTCATACTTCCAGTCCCTACGAGCAGTACTTC.